This record looks at one T cell receptor beta chain sequence and its context. Its antigen is not identified. J lost 8 bases, V lost 1 base, and 7 bases had no gene match. Germline-derived CDR1 and CDR2 are MGHRA and YSYEKL. This CDR3 has 15 amino acids. This sample stems from a study of lymphopenia after photon versus proton radiotherapy. Regarding the study as a whole: Larger post-nadir TCR diversity loss correlated inversely with survival in deceased patients.

Sequenced by immunoSEQ multiplex PCR; TCRdb stores in-frame clones only, minus some. The sample shows approximately 170,000 clones, more than 85% of them seen only once. This clonotype was sampled from a man aged 45-60 years with gastric cancer. The chain carries TRBV4-1 and TRBJ2-1, with 8 bases lining up with TRBD2. Sequenced here: peripheral blood, sampled from a patient treated with photon-based radiotherapy. The CDR3 DNA reads TGCGCCAGCAGCCAAGGGAGCGGGAGCGGCCATGAGCAGTTCTTC. Translating it yields CASSQGSGSGHEQFF.